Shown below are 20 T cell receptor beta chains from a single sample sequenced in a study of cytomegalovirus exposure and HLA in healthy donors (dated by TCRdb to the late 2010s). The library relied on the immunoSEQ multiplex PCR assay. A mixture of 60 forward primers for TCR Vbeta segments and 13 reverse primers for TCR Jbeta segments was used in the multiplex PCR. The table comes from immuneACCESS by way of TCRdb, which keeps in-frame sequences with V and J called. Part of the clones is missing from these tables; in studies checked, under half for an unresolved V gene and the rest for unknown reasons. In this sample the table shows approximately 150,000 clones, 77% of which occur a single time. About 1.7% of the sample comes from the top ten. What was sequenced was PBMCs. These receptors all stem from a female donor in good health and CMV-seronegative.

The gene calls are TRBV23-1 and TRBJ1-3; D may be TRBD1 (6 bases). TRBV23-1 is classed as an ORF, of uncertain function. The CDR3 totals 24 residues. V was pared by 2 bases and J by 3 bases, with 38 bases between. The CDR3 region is CASSQRPGGEGSYPGTPNGNTIYF. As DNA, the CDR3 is TGCGCCAGCAGTCAACGTCCGGGGGGAGAAGGCTCTTATCCCGGGACACCCAATGGAAACACCATATATTTT.

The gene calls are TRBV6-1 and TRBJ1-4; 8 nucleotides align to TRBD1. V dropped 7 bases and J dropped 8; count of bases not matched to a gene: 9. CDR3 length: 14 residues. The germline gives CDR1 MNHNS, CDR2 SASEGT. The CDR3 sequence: CASIAGQVVEKLFF. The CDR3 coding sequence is TGTGCCAGCATCGCGGGACAGGTAGTCGAAAAACTGTTTTTT.

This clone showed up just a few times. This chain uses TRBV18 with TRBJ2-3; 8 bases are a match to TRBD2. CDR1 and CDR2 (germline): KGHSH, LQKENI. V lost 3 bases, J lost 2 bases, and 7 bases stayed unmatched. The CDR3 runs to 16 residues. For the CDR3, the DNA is TGTGCCAGCTCACCTCAGACTAGCGCACACACAGATACGCAGTATTTT. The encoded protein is CASSPQTSAHTDTQYF.

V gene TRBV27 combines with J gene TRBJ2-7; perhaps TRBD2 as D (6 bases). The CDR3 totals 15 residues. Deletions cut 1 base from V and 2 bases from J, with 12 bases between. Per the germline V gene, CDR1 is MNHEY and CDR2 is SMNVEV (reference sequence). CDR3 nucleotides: TGTGCCAGCAGTTTATACCCTAGCGTCACCTACGAGCAGTACTTC. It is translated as CASSLYPSVTYEQYF.

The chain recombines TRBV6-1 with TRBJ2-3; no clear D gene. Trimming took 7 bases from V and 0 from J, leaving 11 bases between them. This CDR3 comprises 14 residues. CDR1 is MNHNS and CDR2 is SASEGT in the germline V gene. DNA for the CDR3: TGTGCCAGCACTGAGTTGTCTAGCACAGATACGCAGTATTTT. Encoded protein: CASTELSSTDTQYF.

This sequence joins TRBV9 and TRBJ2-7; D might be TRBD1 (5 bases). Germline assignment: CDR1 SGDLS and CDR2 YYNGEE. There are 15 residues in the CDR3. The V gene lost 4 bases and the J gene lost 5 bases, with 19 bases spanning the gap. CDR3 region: CASSPEQVIGDEQYF. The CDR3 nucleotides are TGTGCCAGCAGCCCCGAACAGGTTATTGGTGACGAGCAGTACTTC.

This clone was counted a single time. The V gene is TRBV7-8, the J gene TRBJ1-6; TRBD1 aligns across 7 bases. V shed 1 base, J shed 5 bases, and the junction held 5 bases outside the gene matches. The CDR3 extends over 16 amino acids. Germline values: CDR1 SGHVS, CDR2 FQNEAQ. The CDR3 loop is CASSLDRGLNNSPLHF. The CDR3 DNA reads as TGTGCCAGCAGCTTAGACAGGGGCCTTAATAATTCACCCCTCCACTTT.

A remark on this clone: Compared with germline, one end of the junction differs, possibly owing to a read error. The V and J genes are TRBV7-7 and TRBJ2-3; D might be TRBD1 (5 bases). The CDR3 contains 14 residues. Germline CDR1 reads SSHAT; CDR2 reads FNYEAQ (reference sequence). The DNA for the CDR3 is TGTGCTAGCAGCTTGACAGCAAGCACAGATACGCAGTATTTT. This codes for CASSLTASTDTQYF.

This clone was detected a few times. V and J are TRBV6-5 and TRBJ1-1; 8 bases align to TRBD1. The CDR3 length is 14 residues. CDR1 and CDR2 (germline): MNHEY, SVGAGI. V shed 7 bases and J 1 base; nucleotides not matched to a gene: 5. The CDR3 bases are TGTGCCAGCACTAGGACAGGGCGGAACACTGAAGCTTTCTTT. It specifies CASTRTGRNTEAFF.

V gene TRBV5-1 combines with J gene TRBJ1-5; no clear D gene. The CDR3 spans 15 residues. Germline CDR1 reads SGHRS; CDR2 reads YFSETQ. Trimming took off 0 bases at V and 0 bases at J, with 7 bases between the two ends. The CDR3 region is CASSLVPSSNQPQHF. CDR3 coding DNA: TGCGCCAGCAGCTTGGTTCCATCTAGCAATCAGCCCCAGCATTTT.

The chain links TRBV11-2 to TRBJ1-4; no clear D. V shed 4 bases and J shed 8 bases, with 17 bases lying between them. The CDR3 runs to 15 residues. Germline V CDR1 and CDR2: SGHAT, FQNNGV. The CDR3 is CASSSEGTFGEKLFF. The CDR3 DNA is TGTGCCAGCAGCTCGGAGGGCACATTTGGAGAAAAACTGTTTTTT.

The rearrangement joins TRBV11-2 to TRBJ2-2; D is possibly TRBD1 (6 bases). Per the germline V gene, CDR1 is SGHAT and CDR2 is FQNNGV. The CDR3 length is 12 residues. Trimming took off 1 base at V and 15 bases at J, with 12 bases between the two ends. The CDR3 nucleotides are TGTGCCAGCAGCTTAGGTACAGGGCGGTTGTTTTTT. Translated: CASSLGTGRLFF. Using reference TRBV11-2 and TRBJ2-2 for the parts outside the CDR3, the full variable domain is EAGVAQSPRYKIIEKRQSVAFWCNPISGHATLYWYQQILGQGPKLLIQFQNNGVVDDSQLPKDRFSAERLKGVDSTLKIQPAKLEDSAVYLCASSLGTGRLFFGEGSRLTVL.

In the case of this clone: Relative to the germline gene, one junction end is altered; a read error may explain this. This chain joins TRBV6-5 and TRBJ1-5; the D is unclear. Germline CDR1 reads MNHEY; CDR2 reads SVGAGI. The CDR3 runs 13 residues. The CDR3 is CASSADGNQPRHF. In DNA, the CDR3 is TGTGCCAGCAGCGCGGACGGGAATCAGCCCCGGCATTTT.

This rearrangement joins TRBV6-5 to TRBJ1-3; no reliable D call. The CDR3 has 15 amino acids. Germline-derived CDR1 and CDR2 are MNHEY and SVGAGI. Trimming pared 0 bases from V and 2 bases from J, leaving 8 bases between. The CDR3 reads CASSYSFGTGNTIYF. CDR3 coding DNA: TGTGCCAGCAGTTACTCATTCGGGACTGGAAACACCATATATTTT.

CDR3 residues: CSASPGGSYEQYF. In DNA form, the CDR3 reads TGCAGCGCCTCTCCCGGCGGGTCCTACGAGCAGTACTTC. The chain joins TRBV29-1 to TRBJ2-7, with a tentative D call TRBD2 (5 bases). The CDR3 sequence is 13 residues long. V was cut by 7 bases and J by 1 base, with 14 bases left in between. Germline V gives CDR1 SQVTM, CDR2 ANQGSEA.

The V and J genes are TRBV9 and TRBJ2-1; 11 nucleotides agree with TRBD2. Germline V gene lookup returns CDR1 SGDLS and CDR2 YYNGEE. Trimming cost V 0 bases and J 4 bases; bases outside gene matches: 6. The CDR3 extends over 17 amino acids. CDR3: CASSVAPTSGSYNEQFF. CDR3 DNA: TGTGCCAGCAGCGTAGCCCCAACTAGCGGGAGTTACAATGAGCAGTTCTTC.

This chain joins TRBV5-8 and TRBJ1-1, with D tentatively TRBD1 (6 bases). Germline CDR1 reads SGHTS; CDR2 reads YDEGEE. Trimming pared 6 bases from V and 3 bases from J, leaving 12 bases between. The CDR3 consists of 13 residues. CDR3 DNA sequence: TGTGCCAGCACCACCTACAGGGACACTGAAGCTTTCTTT. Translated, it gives CASTTYRDTEAFF. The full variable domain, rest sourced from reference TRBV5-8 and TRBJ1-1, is EAGVTQSPTHLIKTRGQQATLRCSPISGHTSVYWYQQALGLGLQFLLWYDEGEERNRGNFPPRFSGRQFPNYSSELNVNALELEDSALYLCASTTYRDTEAFFGQGTRLTVV.

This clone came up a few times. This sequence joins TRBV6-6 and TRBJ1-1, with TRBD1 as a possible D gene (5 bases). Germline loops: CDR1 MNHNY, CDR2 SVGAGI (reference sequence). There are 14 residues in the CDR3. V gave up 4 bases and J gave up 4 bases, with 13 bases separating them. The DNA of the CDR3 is TGTGCCAGCAGTTTCCAGGGCGCTGGCACTGAAGCTTTCTTT. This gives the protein CASSFQGAGTEAFF.

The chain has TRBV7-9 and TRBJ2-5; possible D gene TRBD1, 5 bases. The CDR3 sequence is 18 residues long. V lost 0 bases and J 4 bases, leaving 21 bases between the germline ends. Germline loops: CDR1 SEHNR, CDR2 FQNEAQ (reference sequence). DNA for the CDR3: TGTGCCAGCAGCTTAGCCCATGGGTTGGCAGGGTTGGGAGAGACCCAGTACTTC. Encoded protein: CASSLAHGLAGLGETQYF.

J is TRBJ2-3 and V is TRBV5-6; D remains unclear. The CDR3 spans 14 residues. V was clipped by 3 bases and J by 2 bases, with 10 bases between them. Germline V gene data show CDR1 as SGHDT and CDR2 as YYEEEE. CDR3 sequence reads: CASSSLASTDTQYF. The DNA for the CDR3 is TGTGCCAGCAGCTCCTTAGCCTCCACAGATACGCAGTATTTT. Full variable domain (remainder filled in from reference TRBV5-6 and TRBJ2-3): DAGVTQSPTHLIKTRGQQVTLRCSPKSGHDTVSWYQQALGQGPQFIFQYYEEEERQRGNFPDRFSGHQFPNYSSELNVNALLLGDSALYLCASSSLASTDTQYFGPGTRLTVL.